Each of the 11 T cell receptor beta chains below was sequenced from the same sample in a study of blood T cell repertoires in COVID-19. Profiling relied on immunoSEQ multiplex PCR, and the TCRdb table lists in-frame clones only, not all of them. Altogether 230,000 or so clones are present, around 84% being singletons, with the ten largest covering 2% to 2.5%. Sample: peripheral blood. Receptor source: a man aged 40-55 years who had recovered from COVID-19.

Worth noting for this clone: This same CDR3 is encoded by further DNA sequences in the sample. This sequence joins TRBV5-1 and TRBJ2-3; D may be TRBD1 (5 bases). The CDR3 has 14 residues. Per germline, CDR1 SGHRS and CDR2 YFSETQ. Trimming left V 0 bases short and J 2 bases short, with 7 bases between. CDR3 residues: CASSLAGITDTQYF. The CDR3 DNA follows: TGCGCCAGCAGCTTGGCAGGGATCACAGATACGCAGTATTTT. Full variable domain (outside the CDR3, taken from reference TRBV5-1 and TRBJ2-3): KAGVTQTPRYLIKTRGQQVTLSCSPISGHRSVSWYQQTPGQGLQFLFEYFSETQRNKGNFPGRFSGRQFSNSRSEMNVSTLELGDSALYLCASSLAGITDTQYFGPGTRLTVL.

The genes are TRBV5-1 and TRBJ2-7; D may be TRBD1 (6 bases). In germline, CDR1 is SGHRS, CDR2 YFSETQ. The CDR3 loop spans 12 amino acids. V gave up 4 bases and J gave up 5 bases, with 10 bases separating them. The CDR3 DNA sequence: TGCGCCAGCAGCCCAGGACAGAACGAGCAGTACTTC. It yields the protein CASSPGQNEQYF.

The V and J genes are TRBV6-4 and TRBJ2-3; 9 bases line up with TRBD1. This CDR3 comprises 13 residues. The germline V gene has CDR1 MRHNA and CDR2 SNTAGT. With V trimmed by 6 bases and J by 13 bases, 11 bases remained unmatched. The CDR3 bases are TGTGCCAGCAGGGGACAGGGCGAAGGGAGAAAGTATTTT. It is translated as CASRGQGEGRKYF.

The chain is built from TRBV10-3 and TRBJ2-4; tentatively, D is TRBD2 (5 bases). This CDR3 comprises 13 residues. The germline CDR1 and CDR2 sequences are ENHRY and SYGVKD. Trimming stripped 6 bases from V and 0 bases from J, with 6 bases between. CDR3 protein: CAISGLAKNIQYF. In DNA, the CDR3 is TGTGCCATCAGCGGACTAGCCAAAAACATTCAGTACTTC.

The chain recombines TRBV18 with TRBJ2-7; D is undetermined. CDR1 is KGHSH, CDR2 LQKENI, per germline. This CDR3 region has 12 residues. V was shortened by 3 bases and J by 0 bases, with 3 bases between the two germline ends. The CDR3: CASSPNSYEQYF. The DNA for the CDR3 is TGTGCCAGCTCACCCAACTCCTACGAGCAGTACTTC.

This clone showed up many times. The rearrangement uses TRBV5-1 and TRBJ2-7; 15 nucleotides line up with TRBD2. Germline CDR1 and CDR2: SGHRS and YFSETQ. The CDR3 spans 16 residues. V gave up 0 bases and J gave up 6 bases; unmatched junction bases: 4. The CDR3 DNA is TGCGCCAGCAGCTTGGCGCGGGGACTAGCGGGAGGCGAGCAGTACTTC. Its protein is CASSLARGLAGGEQYF.

V gene TRBV30 combines with J gene TRBJ2-3, with 11 bases aligning to TRBD2. CDR3 size: 16 residues. V shed 5 bases and J 4 bases; nucleotides not matched to a gene: 11. Germline assignment: CDR1 GTSNPN and CDR2 SVGIG (reference sequence). This CDR3 is CAWGSGLAGGPDTQYF. In DNA form, the CDR3 reads TGTGCCTGGGGCTCGGGGCTAGCGGGAGGTCCAGATACGCAGTATTTT.

The chain is built from TRBV14 and TRBJ2-3; 9 bases align to TRBD2. This CDR3 has 16 residues. The ends lost 4 bases at V and 5 bases at J; junction bases unmatched: 10. CDR1 and CDR2 (germline): SGHDN, FVKESK. The CDR3 region is CASSPWISGSEDTQYF. DNA of the CDR3: TGTGCCAGCAGCCCGTGGATTAGCGGGAGTGAAGATACGCAGTATTTT.

The CDR3 sequence is CASSLQPAQGDTEAFF. CDR3 DNA: TGCGCCAGCAGCCTCCAACCCGCACAGGGGGACACTGAAGCTTTCTTT. The chain uses TRBV5-1 and TRBJ1-1; 8 bases align to TRBD1. The CDR3 is 16 amino acids. Per germline, CDR1 SGHRS and CDR2 YFSETQ. The trim removed 4 bases at V and 3 bases at J, leaving 11 bases unmatched.

The rearrangement links TRBV6-2 or TRBV6-3 to TRBJ1-2; TRBD1 matches at 8 bases. CDR3 length: 14 residues. CDR1 is MNHEY and CDR2 is SVGEGT in the germline V gene. J gave up 8 bases and V 4 bases, and 9 bases lay outside the gene matches. CDR3 loop: CASSSRQGAFGYTF. CDR3 DNA sequence: TGTGCCAGCAGTTCCCGCCAGGGGGCTTTCGGCTACACCTTC.

V gene TRBV5-1 combines with J gene TRBJ2-7; a weak D match, TRBD2 (5 bases). CDR1 is SGHRS and CDR2 is YFSETQ in the germline V gene. The CDR3 extends over 15 amino acids. Trimming left V 5 bases short and J 2 bases short, with 17 bases between. The CDR3 region has the DNA TGCGCCAGCAGGGTTGATGGCGGGCCCCCCTACGAGCAGTACTTC. It codes for CASRVDGGPPYEQYF.